Listed below are T cell receptor beta chains from one sample, sequenced in a study of Ad26.COV2.S vaccination and SARS-CoV-2 variants. Produced via immunoSEQ multiplex PCR; TCRdb's table is partial and in-frame only. The sample includes roughly 700,000 clones, approximately 88% of them seen just once. Sequencing was performed on peripheral blood, taken in a trial of Ad26.COV2.S vaccine versus placebo. Receptor source: a person between 18 and 60 years old who received the Ad26.COV2.S COVID-19 vaccine or a placebo. CDR3s include the opening cysteine and the closing phenylalanine or tryptophan. A D gene is named only where the DNA matches it firmly. Size values are once, few and many counts, or a class for expanded clones, and some rows have none.

.,TRBV9,TRBD2,TRBJ2-3,CASSASSGSYTDTQYF,TGTGCCAGCAGCGCCTCTAGCGGTTCGTACACAGATACGCAGTATTTT
.,TRBV6-5,TRBD1,TRBJ1-1,CASSSGQGNTEAFF,TGTGCCAGCAGTTCGGGACAGGGAAACACTGAAGCTTTCTTT
.,TRBV6-1,TRBD1,TRBJ1-5,CASSEVGGGAVNQPQHF,TGTGCCAGCAGTGAAGTAGGAGGGGGCGCGGTAAATCAGCCCCAGCATTTT
.,TRBV18,.,TRBJ2-3,CASSPPSSPDTQYF,TGTGCCAGCTCACCACCATCCTCCCCAGATACGCAGTATTTT
.,TRBV6-5,TRBD1,TRBJ1-2,CASRPQTGGDYGYTF,TGTGCCAGCAGGCCCCAGACAGGGGGAGACTATGGCTACACCTTC
once,TRBV29-1,TRBD1,TRBJ2-7,CSVEDWDRGYEQYF,TGCAGCGTTGAAGATTGGGACAGGGGGTACGAGCAGTACTTC
.,TRBV15,.,TRBJ1-4,CATSRGEANEKLFF,TGTGCCACCAGCAGGGGGGAGGCTAATGAAAAACTGTTTTTT
.,TRBV11-2,.,TRBJ2-1,CASSLGPGSNNEQFF,TGTGCCAGCAGCTTAGGGCCAGGGAGCAACAATGAGCAGTTCTTC
.,TRBV19,.,TRBJ2-2,CASSITPKTNTGELFF,TGTGCCAGTAGTATTACGCCTAAAACGAACACCGGGGAGCTGTTTTTT
.,TRBV7-2,TRBD1,TRBJ2-5,CASSLDRGAETQYF,TGTGCCAGCAGCCTCGACAGGGGAGCCGAGACCCAGTACTTC
.,TRBV5-6,.,TRBJ1-1,CASSRQGFGDTEAFF,TGTGCCAGCAGCCGTCAAGGGTTTGGAGACACTGAAGCTTTCTTT
.,TRBV18,.,TRBJ2-7,CASSPWGTGKSGNEQYF,TGTGCCAGCTCACCGTGGGGGACGGGAAAGAGTGGAAACGAGCAGTACTTC
.,TRBV5-1,.,TRBJ1-5,CASSLTGTLGQPQHF,TGCGCCAGCAGCTTGACAGGGACATTAGGGCAGCCCCAGCATTTT
.,TRBV28,TRBD2,TRBJ2-3,CASSQLPRFMGLADPTDTQYF,TGTGCCAGCAGTCAATTACCCCGGTTTATGGGACTAGCGGACCCAACAGATACGCAGTATTTT
once,TRBV7-9,.,TRBJ2-5,CASSLGLGMETQYF,TGTGCCAGCAGCCTAGGTTTAGGGATGGAGACCCAGTACTTC
.,TRBV19,.,TRBJ1-4,CASSISTANEKLFF,TGTGCCAGTAGTATATCGACAGCCAATGAAAAACTGTTTTTT
.,TRBV19,.,TRBJ1-1,CASSIPTWDYMNTEAFF,TGTGCCAGTAGTATACCAACCTGGGATTACATGAACACTGAAGCTTTCTTT
.,TRBV2,.,TRBJ1-5,CASTEQEVQPQHF,TGTGCCAGCACGGAACAGGAAGTTCAGCCCCAGCATTTT
.,TRBV30,TRBD2,TRBJ2-1,CAWSGGLVVYNEQFF,TGTGCCTGGAGTGGGGGACTAGTGGTATACAATGAGCAGTTCTTC
.,TRBV10-1,.,TRBJ1-1,CASSAVAGGNTEAFF,TGCGCCAGCAGTGCCGTAGCTGGGGGGAACACTGAAGCTTTCTTT
.,TRBV29-1,TRBD2,TRBJ2-1,CSVLTSGKGNEQFF,TGCAGCGTACTGACTAGCGGGAAAGGGAATGAGCAGTTCTTC
.,TRBV6-5,.,TRBJ1-2,CASSYSRGGDGYTF,TGTGCCAGCAGTTACTCGAGGGGCGGGGATGGCTACACCTTC
.,TRBV5-1,TRBD1,TRBJ2-7,CASSLDRGRYEQYF,TGCGCCAGCAGCTTGGACAGGGGTAGATACGAGCAGTACTTC
.,TRBV5-4,TRBD2,TRBJ2-3,CASSALGGGSDTQYF,TGTGCCAGCAGCGCCCTTGGGGGAGGGTCAGATACGCAGTATTTT
.,TRBV4-2,.,TRBJ2-6,CASSQDRGLAAGANVLTF,TGTGCCAGCAGCCAAGATCGGGGCCTAGCAGCTGGGGCCAACGTCCTGACTTTC
once,TRBV24-1,.,TRBJ2-2,CATSDATYTGELFF,TGTGCCACCAGTGATGCTACCTACACCGGGGAGCTGTTTTTT
.,TRBV6-5,.,TRBJ2-7,CASSFGRGAYEQYF,TGTGCCAGCAGTTTCGGCCGCGGGGCCTACGAGCAGTACTTC